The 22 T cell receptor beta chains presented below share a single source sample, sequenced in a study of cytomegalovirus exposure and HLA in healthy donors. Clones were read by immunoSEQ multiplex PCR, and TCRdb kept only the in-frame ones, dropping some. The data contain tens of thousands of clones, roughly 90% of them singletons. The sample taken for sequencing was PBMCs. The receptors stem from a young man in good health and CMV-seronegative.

DNA of the CDR3: TGTGCCAGCAGCCAGGCGGGACAGCAGCCCCAGCATTTT. This sequence encodes CASSQAGQQPQHF. The chain combines TRBV5-4 with TRBJ1-5, with 7 bases lining up with TRBD1. The V and J ends lost 4 bases and 7 bases, in that order; junction bases with no gene match: 5. CDR3 size: 13 residues. CDR1 is SGHNT, CDR2 YYREEE, per germline (reference sequence). The full variable domain, in which reference TRBV5-4 and TRBJ1-5 provide the parts outside the CDR3, is ETGVTQSPTHLIKTRGQQVTLRCSSQSGHNTVSWYQQALGQGPQFIFQYYREEENGRGNFPPRFSGLQFPNYSSELNVNALELDDSALYLCASSQAGQQPQHFGDGTRLSIL.

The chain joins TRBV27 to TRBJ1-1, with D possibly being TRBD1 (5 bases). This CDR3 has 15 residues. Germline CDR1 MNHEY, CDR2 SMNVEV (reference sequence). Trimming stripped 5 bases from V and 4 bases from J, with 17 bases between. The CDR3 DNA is TGTGCCAGCAGTCCCCGGGGGGGGTCGAGCACTGAAGCTTTCTTT. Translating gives CASSPRGGSSTEAFF.

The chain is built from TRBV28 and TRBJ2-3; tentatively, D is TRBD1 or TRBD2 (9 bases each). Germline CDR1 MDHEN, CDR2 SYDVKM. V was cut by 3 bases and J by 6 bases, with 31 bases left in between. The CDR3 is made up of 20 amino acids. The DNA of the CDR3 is TGTGCCAGCAGTTTGACCGGACAGGGGAGAAGCGGGGGGCCGGGCGATACGCAGTATTTT. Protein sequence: CASSLTGQGRSGGPGDTQYF.

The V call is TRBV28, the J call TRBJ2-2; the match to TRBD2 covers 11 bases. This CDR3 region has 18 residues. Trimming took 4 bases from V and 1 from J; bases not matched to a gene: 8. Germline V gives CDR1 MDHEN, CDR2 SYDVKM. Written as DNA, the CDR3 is TGTGCCAGCAGTTCCGCCGGGACTAGCGGAGTGAACACCGGGGAGCTGTTTTTT. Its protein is CASSSAGTSGVNTGELFF.

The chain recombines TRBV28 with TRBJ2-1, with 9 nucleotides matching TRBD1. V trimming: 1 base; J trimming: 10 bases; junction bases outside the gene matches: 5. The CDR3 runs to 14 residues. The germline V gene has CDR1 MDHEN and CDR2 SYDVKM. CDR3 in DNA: TGTGCCAGCAGTTTATTCAGACAGGGGGGCGAGCAGTTCTTC. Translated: CASSLFRQGGEQFF. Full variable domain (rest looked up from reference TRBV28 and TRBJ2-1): DVKVTQSSRYLVKRTGEKVFLECVQDMDHENMFWYRQDPGLGLRLIYFSYDVKMKEKGDIPEGYSVSREKKERFSLILESASTNQTSMYLCASSLFRQGGEQFFGPGTRLTVL.

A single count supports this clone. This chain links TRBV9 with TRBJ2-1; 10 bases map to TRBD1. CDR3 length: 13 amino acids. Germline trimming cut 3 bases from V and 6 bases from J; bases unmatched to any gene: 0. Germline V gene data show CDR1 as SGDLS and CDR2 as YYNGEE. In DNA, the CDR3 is TGTGCCAGCAGCGGACAGGGGGCCAATGAGCAGTTCTTC. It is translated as CASSGQGANEQFF. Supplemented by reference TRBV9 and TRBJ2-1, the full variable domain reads DSGVTQTPKHLITATGQRVTLRCSPRSGDLSVYWYQQSLDQGLQFLIQYYNGEERAKGNILERFSAQQFPDLHSELNLSSLELGDSALYFCASSGQGANEQFFGPGTRLTVL.

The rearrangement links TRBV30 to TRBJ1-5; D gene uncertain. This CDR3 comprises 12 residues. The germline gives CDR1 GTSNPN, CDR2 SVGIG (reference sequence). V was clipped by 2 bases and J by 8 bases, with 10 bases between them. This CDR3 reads CAWSLPPEPQHF. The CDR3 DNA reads TGTGCCTGGAGTCTCCCCCCCGAGCCCCAGCATTTT.

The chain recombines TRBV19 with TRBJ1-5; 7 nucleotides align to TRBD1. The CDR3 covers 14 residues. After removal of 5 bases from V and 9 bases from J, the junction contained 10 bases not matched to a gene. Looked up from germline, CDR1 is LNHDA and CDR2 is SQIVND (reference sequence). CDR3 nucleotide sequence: TGTGCCAGTAGTTCGCCAGACAGGGAAGGGCCCCAGCATTTT. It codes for CASSSPDREGPQHF.

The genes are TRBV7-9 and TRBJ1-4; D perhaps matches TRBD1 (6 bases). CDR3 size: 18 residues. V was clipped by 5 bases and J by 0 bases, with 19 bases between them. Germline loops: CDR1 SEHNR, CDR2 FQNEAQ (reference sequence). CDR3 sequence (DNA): TGTGCCAGCAGCCCGAACGCAGGGGAAGTCGCAACTAATGAAAAACTGTTTTTT. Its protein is CASSPNAGEVATNEKLFF.

The CDR3: CASSILDRDTGELFF. The CDR3 DNA is TGTGCCAGTAGTATATTGGACAGAGACACCGGGGAGCTGTTTTTT. This chain uses TRBV19 with TRBJ2-2, with D tentatively TRBD1 (6 bases). The CDR3 contains 15 residues. CDR1 LNHDA and CDR2 SQIVND come from the germline V gene (reference sequence). Trimming removed 2 bases at V and 3 bases at J, with 10 bases between.

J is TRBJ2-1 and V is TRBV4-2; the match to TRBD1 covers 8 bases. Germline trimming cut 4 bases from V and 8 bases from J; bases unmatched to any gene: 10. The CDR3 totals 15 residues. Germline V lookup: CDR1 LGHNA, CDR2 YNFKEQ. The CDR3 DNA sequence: TGTGCCAGCAGCCGACCGGGACAGGCCAGGGATGAGCAGTTCTTC. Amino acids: CASSRPGQARDEQFF.

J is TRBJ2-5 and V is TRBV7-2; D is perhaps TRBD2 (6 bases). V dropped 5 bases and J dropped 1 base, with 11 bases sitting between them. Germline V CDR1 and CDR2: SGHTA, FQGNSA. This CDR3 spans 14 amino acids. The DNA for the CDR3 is TGTGCCAGCAGCGCTAGCGTTTCCCAAGAGACCCAGTACTTC. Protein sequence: CASSASVSQETQYF.

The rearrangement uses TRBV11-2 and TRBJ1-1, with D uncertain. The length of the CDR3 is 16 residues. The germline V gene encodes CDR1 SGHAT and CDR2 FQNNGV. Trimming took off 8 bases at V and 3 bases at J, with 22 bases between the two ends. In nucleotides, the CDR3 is TGTGCCAGCTCCCTTTTCTACCGGGAACATGACACTGAAGCTTTCTTT. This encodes CASSLFYREHDTEAFF.

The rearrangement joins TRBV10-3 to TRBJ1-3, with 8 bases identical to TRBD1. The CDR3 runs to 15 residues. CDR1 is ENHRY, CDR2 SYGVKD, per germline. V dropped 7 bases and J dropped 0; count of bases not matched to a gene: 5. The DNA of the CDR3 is TGTGCCATCATGCGGACAGGGAGCTCTGGAAACACCATATATTTT. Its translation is CAIMRTGSSGNTIYF.

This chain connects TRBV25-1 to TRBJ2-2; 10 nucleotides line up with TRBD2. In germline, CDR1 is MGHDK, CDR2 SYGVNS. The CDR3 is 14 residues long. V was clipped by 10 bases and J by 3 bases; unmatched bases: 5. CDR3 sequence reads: CATRGLADTGELFF. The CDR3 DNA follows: TGTGCCACCCGCGGACTAGCGGACACCGGGGAGCTGTTTTTT.

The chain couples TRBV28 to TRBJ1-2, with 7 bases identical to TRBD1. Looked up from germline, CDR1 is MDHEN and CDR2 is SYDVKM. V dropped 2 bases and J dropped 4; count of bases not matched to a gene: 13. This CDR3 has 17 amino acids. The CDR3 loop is CASSLTQSAGQIYGYTF. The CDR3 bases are TGTGCCAGCAGTTTAACCCAATCGGCGGGACAGATCTATGGCTACACCTTC.

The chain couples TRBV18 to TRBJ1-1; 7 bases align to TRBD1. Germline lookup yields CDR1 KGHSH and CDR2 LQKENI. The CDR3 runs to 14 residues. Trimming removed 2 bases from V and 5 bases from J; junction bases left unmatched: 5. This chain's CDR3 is CASSPGGGQTEAFF. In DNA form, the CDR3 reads TGTGCCAGCTCACCAGGAGGGGGCCAGACTGAAGCTTTCTTT.

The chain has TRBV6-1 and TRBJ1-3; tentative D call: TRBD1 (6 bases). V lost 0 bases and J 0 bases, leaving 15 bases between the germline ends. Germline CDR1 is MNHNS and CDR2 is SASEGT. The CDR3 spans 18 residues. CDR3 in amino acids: CASSEARGTGNSGNTIYF. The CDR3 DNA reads TGTGCCAGCAGTGAAGCGCGTGGAACAGGGAACTCTGGAAACACCATATATTTT.

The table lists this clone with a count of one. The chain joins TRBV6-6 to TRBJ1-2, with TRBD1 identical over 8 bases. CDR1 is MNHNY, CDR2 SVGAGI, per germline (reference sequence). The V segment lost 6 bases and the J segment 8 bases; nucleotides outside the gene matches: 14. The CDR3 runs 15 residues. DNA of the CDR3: TGTGCCAGCAGGGTTCAAGGCCAGGGGGCTCGGGGCTACACCTTC. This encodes CASRVQGQGARGYTF.

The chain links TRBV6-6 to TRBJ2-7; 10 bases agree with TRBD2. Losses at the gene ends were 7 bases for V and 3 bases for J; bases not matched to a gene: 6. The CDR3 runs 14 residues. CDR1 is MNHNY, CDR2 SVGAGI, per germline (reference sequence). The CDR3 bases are TGTGCCAGCACCAGGACTAGCGGATGCTACGAGCAGTACTTC. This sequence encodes CASTRTSGCYEQYF.

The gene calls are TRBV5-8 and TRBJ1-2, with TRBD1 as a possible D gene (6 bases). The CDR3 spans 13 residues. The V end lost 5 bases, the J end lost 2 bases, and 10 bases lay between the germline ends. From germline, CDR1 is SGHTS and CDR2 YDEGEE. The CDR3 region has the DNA TGTGCCAGCAGTCAGGACAGAAACTATGGCTACACCTTC. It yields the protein CASSQDRNYGYTF.

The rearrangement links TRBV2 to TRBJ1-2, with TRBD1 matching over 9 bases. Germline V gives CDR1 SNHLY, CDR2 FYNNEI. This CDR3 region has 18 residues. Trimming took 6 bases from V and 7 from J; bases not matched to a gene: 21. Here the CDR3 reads CASRGIPGQGRTIVGYTF. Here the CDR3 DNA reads TGTGCCAGCAGGGGAATTCCGGGACAGGGAAGAACGATCGTTGGCTACACCTTC.